Below are 13 T cell receptor beta chains sequenced from a single sample in a study of cytomegalovirus exposure and HLA in healthy donors. PCR used 60 Vbeta primers and 13 Jbeta primers. TCRdb keeps only in-frame clones here, not all; method: immunoSEQ multiplex PCR. The top ten clones hold roughly 8.8% of a sample with 85,000 to 100,000 clones, under 80% of them seen once. Sequencing was performed on PBMCs. All receptors derive from a human donor in good health.

V and J are TRBV6-5 and TRBJ2-1, with a weak D call TRBD1 (6 bases). CDR1 and CDR2 (germline): MNHEY, SVGAGI. The CDR3 runs 13 residues. The V gene lost 5 bases and the J gene lost 8 bases, with 13 bases spanning the gap. The CDR3 spells CASSPTGLHEQFF. The CDR3 coding sequence is TGTGCCAGCAGTCCCACAGGGCTCCATGAGCAGTTCTTC.

This clone was seen just once. The gene calls are TRBV2 and TRBJ1-6, with D uncertain. Germline V lookup: CDR1 SNHLY, CDR2 FYNNEI. CDR3 length: 14 amino acids. Trimming took 0 bases from V and 6 from J, leaving 6 bases between them. The CDR3 loop is CASSEASGNSPLHF. The DNA for the CDR3 is TGTGCCAGCAGTGAAGCGTCGGGTAATTCACCCCTCCACTTT.

The chain carries TRBV4-1 and TRBJ2-7, with TRBD1 as a possible D gene (7 bases). The CDR3 extends over 16 amino acids. The germline V gene has CDR1 MGHRA and CDR2 YSYEKL. Trimming took off 1 base at V and 3 bases at J, with 16 bases between the two ends. CDR3 residues: CASSQGRGTGDYEQYF. The DNA of the CDR3 is TGCGCCAGCAGCCAAGGCAGGGGGACGGGAGACTACGAGCAGTACTTC.

The chain has TRBV5-6 and TRBJ1-5; D unresolved. This CDR3 contains 18 residues. The V end was cut by 2 bases, the J end by 2 bases, with 20 bases between. CDR1 SGHDT and CDR2 YYEEEE come from the germline V gene. The CDR3 coding sequence is TGTGCCAGCAGCTTCACAACGGGGAACGGCCCTCGCAATCAGCCCCAGCATTTT. Translating gives CASSFTTGNGPRNQPQHF.

The chain joins TRBV19 to TRBJ2-3, with D tentatively TRBD2 (7 bases). CDR1 and CDR2 from the germline V gene are LNHDA and SQIVND (reference sequence). The CDR3 has 15 residues. V lost 3 bases to trimming and J lost 4 bases, with 14 bases between them. CDR3 residues: CASSMGGPNSDTQYF. CDR3 coding DNA: TGTGCCAGTAGTATGGGGGGGCCTAATTCAGATACGCAGTATTTT.

This chain links TRBV27 with TRBJ1-5; a weak D match, TRBD1 (6 bases). The CDR3 sequence is 15 residues long. Germline values: CDR1 MNHEY, CDR2 SMNVEV (reference sequence). V lost 6 bases and J lost 4, with 16 bases in between. The CDR3: CASRRIRGRNQPQHF. The DNA for the CDR3 is TGTGCCAGCAGGAGAATCAGGGGTAGGAATCAGCCCCAGCATTTT.

The chain is built from TRBV6-6 and TRBJ2-5, with D maybe TRBD1 (5 bases). Germline loops: CDR1 MNHNY, CDR2 SVGAGI (reference sequence). This CDR3 is 15 amino acids long. V lost 6 bases to trimming and J lost 3 bases, with 17 bases between them. The CDR3 region has the DNA TGTGCCAGCAGGAACCTACCTGTAGGGGAAGAGACCCAGTACTTC. This sequence encodes CASRNLPVGEETQYF.

This clone was detected a few times. CDR3 DNA: TGTGCTAGTGGTTACTTCGATCGGCAGACAGGCTACACCTTC. It encodes CASGYFDRQTGYTF. The chain carries TRBV12-5 and TRBJ1-2; D remains ambiguous. V lost 4 bases to trimming and J lost 8 bases, with 17 bases between them. Germline V gene lookup returns CDR1 LGHNT and CDR2 FRNRAP. The CDR3 runs 14 residues.

The chain uses TRBV30 and TRBJ1-1; unclear D gene. Trimming took off 6 bases at V and 8 bases at J, with 19 bases between the two ends. Germline lookup yields CDR1 GTSNPN and CDR2 SVGIG (reference sequence). There are 13 residues in the CDR3. In DNA, the CDR3 is TGTGCCTGCCAACAGAGTTCTGACCGAGAAGCTTTCTTT. It encodes CACQQSSDREAFF.

This chain connects TRBV6-5 to TRBJ1-1; D might be TRBD1 (6 bases). The CDR3 is 13 residues long. Germline CDR1 MNHEY, CDR2 SVGAGI. Deletions cut 8 bases from V and 7 bases from J, with 17 bases between. CDR3 DNA: TGTGCCAGCCTGACCGACACAGGGCGTGAAGCTTTCTTT. As protein: CASLTDTGREAFF.

The chain carries TRBV5-6 and TRBJ2-3; 7 bases match TRBD1. Germline-derived CDR1 and CDR2 are SGHDT and YYEEEE. The CDR3 consists of 13 residues. V was clipped by 8 bases and J by 0 bases; unmatched bases: 3. This CDR3 reads CASQGQSTDTQYF. In DNA form, the CDR3 reads TGTGCCAGTCAGGGACAGAGCACAGATACGCAGTATTTT.

The V call is TRBV29-1, the J call TRBJ1-6; 10 positions match TRBD1. This CDR3 has 13 residues. CDR1 and CDR2 from the germline V gene are SQVTM and ANQGSEA. The trim removed 6 bases at V and 10 bases at J, leaving 6 bases unmatched. The CDR3 DNA reads TGCAGCGTGCGGACAGGGGGGGACTCACCCCTCCACTTT. Its protein is CSVRTGGDSPLHF.

The chain links TRBV5-4 to TRBJ1-2, with TRBD1 identical over 7 bases. Germline V gene data show CDR1 as SGHNT and CDR2 as YYREEE (reference sequence). The CDR3 covers 13 residues. The ends lost 0 bases at V and 8 bases at J; junction bases unmatched: 4. The CDR3 region has the DNA TGTGCCAGCAGCTTGGTGGGGGACAGCGGCTACACCTTC. Translating gives CASSLVGDSGYTF.